The text below deals with one T cell receptor beta chain. Germline V gene data show CDR1 as SGHRS and CDR2 as YFSETQ. V was pared by 4 bases and J by 4 bases, with 6 bases of the junction left unmatched. This CDR3 region has 16 residues. Treatment given: randomized to nivolumab then ipilimumab (arm A) or the reverse (arm B). Live CD3+CD8+ CD19− CD56− cells were sorted from PBMCs. The record originates from a study of sequential checkpoint blockade in melanoma. Across the study: Randomization was 1:1 between first-line nivolumab→ipilimumab and ipilimumab→nivolumab. After both sequences, patients received maintenance nivolumab.

Clones were sequenced by immunoSEQ multiplex PCR, and TCRdb holds only the in-frame ones, with some missing. The profile shows more than 8,000 clones, around 50% of them singletons. The TCR was taken from a human donor with melanoma. The V gene is TRBV5-1, the J gene TRBJ2-7, with 15 positions matching TRBD2. This material consisted of CD8+ T cells sorted from blood (inferred from file names), taken from a patient given nivolumab and ipilimumab in sequence. The DNA of the CDR3 is TGCGCCAGCAGCCTCGGACTAGCGGGGGGGCTATACGAGCAGTACTTC. Translated: CASSLGLAGGLYEQYF.